These 27 T cell receptor beta chains originate from one sample sequenced in a study of T-cell reconstitution after alpha-beta-depleted transplantation in children (dated by TCRdb to about 2016). To prepare the library, PCR was applied. The listed sequencing device is Illumina HiSeq 2500. To normalize quantification of the TCRbeta repertoire, the TCR libraries were built with molecular barcoding that relied on unique molecular identifiers. Through fastp at Q25 and MiXCR, TCRdb rebuilt clones from the public reads, retaining in-frame beta chains. Every entry covers one CDR3 protein and lists the most common genes and DNA from its rows. Within this sample are about 640,000 distinct CDR3 sequences, with roughly 17% of them counted one time only. The ten most abundant clones make up 0.8% to 1.1% of the sample. Sequenced material: PBMCs from the stem cell graft donor, taken from the stem cell graft. All receptors derive from a human donor who donated a stem cell graft to a child with acute myeloid leukemia.

This clonotype was seen only a few times. The chain couples TRBV12-3 or TRBV12-4 to TRBJ2-2; D might be TRBD2 (6 bases). The CDR3 sequence is 13 residues long. The V end lost 4 bases, the J end lost 6 bases, and 9 bases lay between the germline ends. DNA for the CDR3: TGTGCCAGCAGTTGGGGAGGCGCCGGGGAGCTGTTTTTT. Translated, it gives CASSWGGAGELFF.

This clonotype was detected ten times or more. The rearrangement uses TRBV20-1 and TRBJ2-3; D not certain. The ends were cut back, 6 bases at V and 4 bases at J, with 8 bases in the middle. CDR3 length: 11 amino acids. In germline, CDR1 is DFQATT, CDR2 SNEGSKA (reference sequence). This CDR3 is CSASLADTQYF. The DNA of the CDR3 is TGCAGTGCGTCCCTTGCAGATACGCAGTATTTT.

This clonotype was observed a handful of times. The chain carries TRBV7-8 and TRBJ1-1, with a tentative D call TRBD1 (5 bases). V lost 1 base and J 4 bases, leaving 13 bases between the germline ends. Per the germline V gene, CDR1 is SGHVS and CDR2 is FQNEAQ. The CDR3 is 15 residues long. This chain's CDR3 is CASSLGGRWTTEAFF. The CDR3 DNA reads as TGTGCCAGCAGCTTAGGGGGCCGGTGGACCACTGAAGCTTTCTTT.

V is TRBV7-9 and J is TRBJ1-2, with D uncertain. The V end was cut by 5 bases, the J end by 0 bases, with 16 bases between. The CDR3 runs 16 residues. Germline V gives CDR1 SEHNR, CDR2 FQNEAQ (reference sequence). This chain's CDR3 is CASSPEWALANYGYTF. The CDR3 DNA reads as TGTGCCAGCAGCCCTGAGTGGGCTTTAGCTAACTATGGCTACACCTTC.

This clonotype was counted many times. This rearrangement joins TRBV6-1 to TRBJ1-5, with 10 positions matching TRBD1. CDR3 length: 16 residues. Trimming took 8 bases from V and 0 from J; bases not matched to a gene: 7. The V gene's germline CDR1 is MNHNS and CDR2 SASEGT. The CDR3 loop reads CASARTGGYSNQPQHF. CDR3 DNA: TGTGCCAGCGCAAGGACAGGGGGATATAGCAATCAGCCCCAGCATTTT.

The CDR3 loop is CATGGGNANTGELFF. The DNA of the CDR3 is TGTGCCACTGGGGGAGGGAACGCGAACACCGGGGAGCTGTTTTTT. The chain carries TRBV24-1 and TRBJ2-2; 7 nucleotides agree with TRBD2. The germline CDR1 and CDR2 sequences are KGHDR and SFDVKD. The trim removed 10 bases at V and 0 bases at J, leaving 7 bases unmatched. The CDR3 consists of 15 residues.

This clonotype showed up many times. The chain links TRBV7-9 to TRBJ2-3; the D is unclear. V gave up 2 bases and J gave up 4 bases, with 10 bases separating them. Germline CDR1 reads SEHNR; CDR2 reads FQNEAQ (reference sequence). The CDR3 loop spans 14 amino acids. The DNA for the CDR3 is TGTGCCAGCAGCTTACCTCCTCTAGCAGATACGCAGTATTTT. It yields the protein CASSLPPLADTQYF.

V is TRBV5-6 and J is TRBJ1-2; TRBD1 aligns across 7 bases. J was trimmed by 4 bases and V by 4 bases; bases with no gene match: 10. Germline V lookup: CDR1 SGHDT, CDR2 YYEEEE. The CDR3 runs to 15 residues. The CDR3 spells CASSPQGELLYGYTF. The CDR3 DNA sequence: TGTGCCAGCAGCCCCCAGGGGGAACTACTCTATGGCTACACCTTC.

This clonotype was counted many times. This chain uses TRBV7-6 with TRBJ1-2; D is ambiguous. Trimming pared 1 base from V and 8 bases from J, leaving 11 bases between. Germline CDR1 is SGHVS and CDR2 is FNYEAQ. The CDR3 has 13 residues. CDR3 in DNA: TGTGCCAGCAGCTTAGACATGATGGGGGGCTACACCTTC. Its translation: CASSLDMMGGYTF.

The chain is built from TRBV12-5 and TRBJ1-2; D gene unclear. This CDR3 has 15 residues. Germline V gene lookup returns CDR1 LGHNT and CDR2 FRNRAP. Trimming removed 2 bases at V and 4 bases at J, with 14 bases between. The CDR3 bases are TGTGCTAGTGGTTTGTCGGGTACCCGAGGCTATGGCTACACCTTC. Encoded protein: CASGLSGTRGYGYTF.

The chain couples TRBV11-2 to TRBJ1-5, with D perhaps matching TRBD1 (6 bases). CDR1 is SGHAT, CDR2 FQNNGV, per germline. Between the trimmed V and J ends, which lost 0 bases and 4 bases, there was a span of 16 bases. The CDR3 loop spans 17 amino acids. The CDR3 nucleotides are TGTGCCAGCAGCTTAGAGGCCCCGGGGGCTCTGAATCAGCCCCAGCATTTT. This gives the protein CASSLEAPGALNQPQHF.

This clonotype was detected ten times or more. The chain joins TRBV20-1 to TRBJ2-7; tentatively, D is TRBD1 (5 bases). This CDR3 is 14 amino acids long. V dropped 1 base and J dropped 4 bases, with 14 bases sitting between them. Germline V gives CDR1 DFQATT, CDR2 SNEGSKA (reference sequence). The CDR3 DNA reads TGCAGTGCTAGAGTTCGCAGGGATAGTTACGAGCAGTACTTC. It is translated as CSARVRRDSYEQYF.

Here the CDR3 reads CASTPGLAVTDTQYF. In DNA, the CDR3 is TGTGCCAGCACCCCCGGACTAGCGGTCACAGATACGCAGTATTTT. V gene TRBV12-3 or TRBV12-4 combines with J gene TRBJ2-3, with 10 bases identical to TRBD2. The CDR3 length is 15 residues. Unmatched junction bases numbered 6, after V lost 7 bases and J lost 2 bases.

The gene calls are TRBV7-9 and TRBJ1-2; 7 positions match TRBD1. Germline CDR1 reads SEHNR; CDR2 reads FQNEAQ (reference sequence). V shed 1 base and J 4 bases; nucleotides not matched to a gene: 9. The CDR3 has 16 amino acids. The CDR3 loop reads CASSLDSTGKTYGYTF. For the CDR3, the DNA is TGTGCCAGCAGCTTAGATTCGACAGGGAAGACCTATGGCTACACCTTC.

This chain joins TRBV2 and TRBJ1-1; 8 nucleotides line up with TRBD1. CDR1 SNHLY and CDR2 FYNNEI come from the germline V gene. The CDR3 loop spans 17 amino acids. The J segment lost 1 base and the V segment lost 5 bases, leaving 12 bases of the junction unmatched. This CDR3 is CASSPDRGGRQNTEAFF. The CDR3 bases are TGTGCCAGCAGTCCTGACAGGGGCGGTAGACAGAACACTGAAGCTTTCTTT.

The chain links TRBV7-2 to TRBJ2-3; D is unclear. The CDR3 runs to 13 residues. V lost 1 base and J lost 5, with 7 bases in between. Germline V gene lookup returns CDR1 SGHTA and CDR2 FQGNSA. CDR3: CASSLVVLDTQYF. CDR3 DNA: TGTGCCAGCAGCTTAGTTGTGCTAGATACGCAGTATTTT.

This clonotype was detected many times. V gene TRBV7-2 combines with J gene TRBJ1-2; TRBD1 is a possible D gene (6 bases). Trimming pared 1 base from V and 4 bases from J, leaving 7 bases between. From germline, CDR1 is SGHTA and CDR2 FQGNSA. The CDR3 consists of 13 residues. The CDR3 is CASSLEGVYGYTF. DNA of the CDR3: TGTGCCAGCAGCTTAGAGGGGGTCTATGGCTACACCTTC.

This clonotype was observed a few times. CDR3 residues: CASSDKGLETQYF. DNA for the CDR3: TGCGCCAGCAGTGATAAGGGGTTGGAGACCCAGTACTTC. The chain couples TRBV10-1 to TRBJ2-5; weak D call: TRBD1 (5 bases). The CDR3 runs 13 residues. CDR1 WNHNN and CDR2 SYGVQD come from the germline V gene (reference sequence). The V end lost 3 bases, the J end lost 5 bases, and 10 bases lay between the germline ends.

Only a few counts were recorded for this clonotype. This rearrangement joins TRBV5-1 to TRBJ2-7, with TRBD1 as a possible D gene (6 bases). Trimming took off 0 bases at V and 5 bases at J, with 18 bases between the two ends. The CDR3 extends over 16 amino acids. Germline V lookup: CDR1 SGHRS, CDR2 YFSETQ. The CDR3 reads CASSLVRGTHQDEQYF. The CDR3 DNA follows: TGCGCCAGCAGCTTGGTGAGGGGGACCCACCAGGACGAGCAGTACTTC.

This rearrangement joins TRBV24-1 to TRBJ1-5; 9 bases are a match to TRBD1. Losses at the gene ends were 4 bases for V and 3 bases for J; bases not matched to a gene: 6. Germline V gene lookup returns CDR1 KGHDR and CDR2 SFDVKD. This CDR3 has 16 amino acids. The CDR3 DNA follows: TGTGCCACCAGTGACGTACAGGGGGCCATCAATCAGCCCCAGCATTTT. It is translated as CATSDVQGAINQPQHF.

Many counts were recorded for this clonotype. The chain uses TRBV12-3 or TRBV12-4 and TRBJ1-3, with D unclear. This CDR3 spans 14 amino acids. V was shortened by 3 bases and J by 2 bases, with 8 bases between the two germline ends. CDR3 in DNA: TGTGCCAGCAGTTTCGGCGCGACTGGAAACACCATATATTTT. It codes for CASSFGATGNTIYF.

This clonotype was seen a handful of times. The chain carries TRBV5-1 and TRBJ2-2, with D unresolved. The CDR3 sequence is 17 residues long. Germline CDR1 reads SGHRS; CDR2 reads YFSETQ. Trimming took off 1 base at V and 1 base at J, with 14 bases between the two ends. Here the CDR3 reads CASSLTTAGRNTGELFF. In nucleotides, the CDR3 is TGCGCCAGCAGCTTGACCACGGCAGGACGGAACACCGGGGAGCTGTTTTTT.

This clonotype was seen many times. The CDR3 coding sequence is TGCAGTGTTGCGCGGGGGCTCCTCACAGATACGCAGTATTTT. Amino acid sequence: CSVARGLLTDTQYF. The rearrangement uses TRBV20-1 and TRBJ2-3; tentatively, D is TRBD2 (7 bases). Trimming cost V 7 bases and J 2 bases, with 16 bases left between them. The CDR3 is 14 residues long. Germline V gives CDR1 DFQATT, CDR2 SNEGSKA (reference sequence).

On this clonotype itself: A much larger clone lies one base from this, so it may be a read error. The chain combines TRBV20-1 with TRBJ2-7; D gene uncertain. Looked up from germline, CDR1 is DFQATT and CDR2 is SNEGSKA (reference sequence). The CDR3 loop spans 11 amino acids. This CDR3 reads CSARERYEQNV. Here the CDR3 DNA reads TGCAGTGCTAGAGAACGCTACGAGCAGAACGTC.

The chain carries TRBV24-1 and TRBJ1-5; D remains unclear. This CDR3 region has 15 residues. The germline gives CDR1 KGHDR, CDR2 SFDVKD. Trimming left V 9 bases short and J 3 bases short, with 17 bases between. The DNA of the CDR3 is TGTGCCACCGAGGGCACAGAAACCATCAATCAGCCCCAGCATTTT. Amino acids: CATEGTETINQPQHF.

This clonotype was picked up many times. The chain carries TRBV10-3 and TRBJ1-1; possible D gene TRBD1, 5 bases. V lost 1 base to trimming and J lost 5 bases, with 11 bases between them. This CDR3 comprises 14 residues. Per the germline V gene, CDR1 is ENHRY and CDR2 is SYGVKD. The CDR3 here is CAISELSEGTEAFF. CDR3 DNA sequence: TGTGCCATCAGTGAGTTGTCCGAGGGGACTGAAGCTTTCTTT.

The sample holds many counts of this clonotype. The V gene is TRBV20-1, the J gene TRBJ1-6; 8 bases are a match to TRBD1. The germline V gene encodes CDR1 DFQATT and CDR2 SNEGSKA (reference sequence). V lost 0 bases to trimming and J lost 7 bases; unmatched junction nucleotides: 5. The CDR3 runs to 15 residues. CDR3 sequence: CSARDGTGENSPLHF. DNA of the CDR3: TGCAGTGCTAGAGACGGGACAGGCGAGAATTCACCCCTCCACTTT.